This T cell receptor (beta chain) is drawn from a study of T cell changes during pregnancy in multiple sclerosis. Trimming took off 3 bases at V and 4 bases at J, with 10 bases between the two ends. The CDR3 has 13 amino acids. Germline CDR1 is LNHDA and CDR2 is SQIVND (reference sequence). The repertoire was sequenced with immunoSEQ multiplex PCR; TCRdb's copy has only in-frame clones and lacks some. The sample records around 70,000 clones, around 90% being singletons. This TCR was sampled from a female donor in good health, enrolled as a control in a pregnancy study. The sample consisted of peripheral blood, taken in the first trimester of pregnancy. This chain uses TRBV19 with TRBJ2-7, with D perhaps TRBD2 (6 bases). This CDR3 reads CASSIGGTYEQYF. CDR3 nucleotide sequence: TGTGCCAGTAGTATCGGCGGGACTTACGAGCAGTACTTC.